Shown below are 3 T cell receptor beta chains from a single sample sequenced in a study of T-cell memory formation after mild COVID-19. MiXCR, applied by TCRdb to the 5' RACE reads, yields one record per CDR3 protein. Of hundreds of thousands of distinct CDR3 sequences listed, less than 20% were seen once; the top ten hold 2% to 2.5%. The sample comprised PBMCs or a T cell subset sorted from them (not recorded which). The origin of the receptors is an adult woman who had mild COVID-19 (a few samples of this study predate the infection). Cell type and time point are not known.

The chain carries TRBV7-8 and TRBJ1-5; 8 bases match TRBD1. V lost 4 bases to trimming and J lost 6 bases; unmatched junction nucleotides: 11. Germline lookup yields CDR1 SGHVS and CDR2 FQNEAQ. There are 16 residues in the CDR3. CDR3 in amino acids: CASSYGQGAHGQPQHF. CDR3 in DNA: TGTGCCAGCAGCTACGGACAGGGTGCCCACGGTCAGCCCCAGCATTTT.

The chain has TRBV3-1 and TRBJ1-2; D call uncertain. V lost 6 bases and J lost 5, with 10 bases in between. This CDR3 has 12 amino acids. Germline V gene sequence: CDR1 LGHDT, CDR2 YNNKEL (reference sequence). The CDR3 DNA follows: TGTGCCAGCAGTCGGACTCCGTATGGCTACACCTTC. This translates into CASSRTPYGYTF. The full variable domain, completed using reference TRBV3-1 and TRBJ1-2, is DTAVSQTPKYLVTQMGNDKSIKCEQNLGHDTMYWYKQDSKKFLKIMFSYNNKELIINETVPNRFSPKSPDKAHLNLHINSLELGDSAVYFCASSRTPYGYTFGSGTRLTVV.

This clonotype was observed a few times. This rearrangement joins TRBV12-3 or TRBV12-4 to TRBJ2-5, with a possible D match to TRBD1 (5 bases). V was cut by 7 bases and J by 5 bases, with 14 bases left in between. CDR3 length: 13 residues. The CDR3 reads CASNLGVSETQYF. CDR3 bases: TGTGCCAGCAACTTAGGGGTCTCGGAGACCCAGTACTTC.